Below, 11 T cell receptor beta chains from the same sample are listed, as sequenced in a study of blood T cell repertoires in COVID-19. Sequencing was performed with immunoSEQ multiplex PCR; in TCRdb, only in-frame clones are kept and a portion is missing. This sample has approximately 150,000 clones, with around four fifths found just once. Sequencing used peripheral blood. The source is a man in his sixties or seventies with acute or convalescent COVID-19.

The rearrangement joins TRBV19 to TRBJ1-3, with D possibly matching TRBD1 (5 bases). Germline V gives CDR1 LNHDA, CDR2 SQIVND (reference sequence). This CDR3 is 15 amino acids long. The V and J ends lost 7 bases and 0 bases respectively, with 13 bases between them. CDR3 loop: CASIDSLVSGNTIYF. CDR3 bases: TGTGCCAGTATCGACAGCTTGGTCTCTGGAAACACCATATATTTT.

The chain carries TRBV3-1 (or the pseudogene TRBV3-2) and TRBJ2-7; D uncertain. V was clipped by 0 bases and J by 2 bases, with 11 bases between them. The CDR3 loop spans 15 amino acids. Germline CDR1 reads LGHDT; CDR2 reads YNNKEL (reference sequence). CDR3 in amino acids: CASSQDLVSTYEQYF. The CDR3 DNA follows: TGTGCCAGCAGCCAAGATCTAGTCAGTACCTACGAGCAGTACTTC.

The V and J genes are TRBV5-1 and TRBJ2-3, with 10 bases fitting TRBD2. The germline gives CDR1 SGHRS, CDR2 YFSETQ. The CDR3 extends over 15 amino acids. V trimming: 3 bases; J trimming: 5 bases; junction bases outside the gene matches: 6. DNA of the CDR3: TGCGCCAGCAGCTCCCTAGCGGGAGTGGTAGATACGCAGTATTTT. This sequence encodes CASSSLAGVVDTQYF.

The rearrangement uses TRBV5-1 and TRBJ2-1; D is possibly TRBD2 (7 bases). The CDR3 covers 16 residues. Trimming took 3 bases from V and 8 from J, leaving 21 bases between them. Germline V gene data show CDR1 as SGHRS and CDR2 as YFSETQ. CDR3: CASSSPSWGGGHEQFF. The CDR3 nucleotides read TGCGCCAGCAGCTCCCCATCGTGGGGGGGCGGGCATGAGCAGTTCTTC.

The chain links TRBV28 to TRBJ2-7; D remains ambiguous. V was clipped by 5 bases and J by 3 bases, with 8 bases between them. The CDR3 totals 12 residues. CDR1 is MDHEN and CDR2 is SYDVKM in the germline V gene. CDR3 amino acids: CASSLQFYEQYF. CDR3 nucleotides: TGTGCCAGCAGTCTGCAGTTCTACGAGCAGTACTTC. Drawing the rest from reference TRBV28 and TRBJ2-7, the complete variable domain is DVKVTQSSRYLVKRTGEKVFLECVQDMDHENMFWYRQDPGLGLRLIYFSYDVKMKEKGDIPEGYSVSREKKERFSLILESASTNQTSMYLCASSLQFYEQYFGPGTRLTVT.

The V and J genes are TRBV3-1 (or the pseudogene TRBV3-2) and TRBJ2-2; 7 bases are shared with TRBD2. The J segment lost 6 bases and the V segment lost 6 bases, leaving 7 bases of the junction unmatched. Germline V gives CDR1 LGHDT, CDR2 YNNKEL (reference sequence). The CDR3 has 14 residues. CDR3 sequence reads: CASRVRGESGELFF. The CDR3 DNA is TGTGCCAGCAGGGTCCGGGGGGAATCCGGGGAGCTGTTTTTT.

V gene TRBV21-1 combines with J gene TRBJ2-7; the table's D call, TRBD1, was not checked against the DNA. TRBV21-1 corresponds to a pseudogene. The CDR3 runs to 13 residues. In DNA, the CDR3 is TGTGCCTCATACAGGGAAATTCACTACGAGCAGTACTTC. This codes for CASYREIHYEQYF.

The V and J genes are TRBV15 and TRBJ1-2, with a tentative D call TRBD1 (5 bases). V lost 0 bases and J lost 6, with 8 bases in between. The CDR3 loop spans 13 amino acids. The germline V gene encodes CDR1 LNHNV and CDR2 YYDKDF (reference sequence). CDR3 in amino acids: CATSRDFRDGYTF. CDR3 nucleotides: TGTGCCACCAGCAGAGATTTCAGGGATGGCTACACCTTC.

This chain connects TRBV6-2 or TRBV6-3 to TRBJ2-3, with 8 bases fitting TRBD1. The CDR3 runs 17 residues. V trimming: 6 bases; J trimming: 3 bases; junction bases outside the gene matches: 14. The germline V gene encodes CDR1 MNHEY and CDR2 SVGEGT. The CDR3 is CASSDRGPRAGTDTQYF. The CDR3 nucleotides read TGTGCCAGCAGCGACAGGGGCCCACGCGCGGGGACAGATACGCAGTATTTT.

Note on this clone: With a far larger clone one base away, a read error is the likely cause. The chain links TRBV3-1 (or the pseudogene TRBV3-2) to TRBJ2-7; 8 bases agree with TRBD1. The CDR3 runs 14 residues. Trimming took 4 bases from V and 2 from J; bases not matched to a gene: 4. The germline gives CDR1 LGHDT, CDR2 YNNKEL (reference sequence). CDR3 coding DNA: TGTGCCAGCAGCCCCCGGACAGGGACCTACGAGCAGTACTTC. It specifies CASSPRTGTYEQYF.

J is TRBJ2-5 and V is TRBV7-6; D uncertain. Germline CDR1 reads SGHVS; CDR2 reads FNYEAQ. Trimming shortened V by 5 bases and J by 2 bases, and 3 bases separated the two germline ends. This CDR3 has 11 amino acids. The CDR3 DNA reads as TGTGCCAGCAGCCATCAAGAGACCCAGTACTTC. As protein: CASSHQETQYF.